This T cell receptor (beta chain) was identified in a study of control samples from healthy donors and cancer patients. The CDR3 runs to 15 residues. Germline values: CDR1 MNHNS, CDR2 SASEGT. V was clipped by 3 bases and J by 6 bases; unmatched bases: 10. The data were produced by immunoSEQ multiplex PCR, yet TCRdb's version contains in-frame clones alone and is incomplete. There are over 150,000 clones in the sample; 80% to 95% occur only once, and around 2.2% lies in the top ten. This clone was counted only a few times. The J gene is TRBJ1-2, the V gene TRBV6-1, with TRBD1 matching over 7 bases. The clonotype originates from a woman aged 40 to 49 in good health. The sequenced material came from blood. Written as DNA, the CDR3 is TGTGCCAGCAGTGACAGGGGGTATCGTTTGGATGGCTACACCTTC. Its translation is CASSDRGYRLDGYTF.